This section outlines one T cell receptor (beta chain) sequence together with its context. Seattle participants joined during active infection and were tracked over time. V was trimmed by 0 bases and J by 2 bases, leaving 10 bases between them. Germline V lookup: CDR1 SGHRS, CDR2 YFSETQ. The CDR3 spans 15 residues. This sample was taken from a study of blood T cell repertoires in COVID-19. Assay used: immunoSEQ multiplex PCR; TCRdb lists only in-frame clones, some missing. The sample has 440,000 or so clones; roughly 90% are singletons. V and J are TRBV5-1 and TRBJ2-3; D call uncertain. The sample consisted of peripheral blood. The clonotype originates from a woman aged 40 to 49 with COVID-19, enrolled during active disease. CDR3 sequence reads: CASSLGARNTDTQYF. The CDR3 DNA follows: TGCGCCAGCAGCTTGGGAGCGAGGAACACAGATACGCAGTATTTT.